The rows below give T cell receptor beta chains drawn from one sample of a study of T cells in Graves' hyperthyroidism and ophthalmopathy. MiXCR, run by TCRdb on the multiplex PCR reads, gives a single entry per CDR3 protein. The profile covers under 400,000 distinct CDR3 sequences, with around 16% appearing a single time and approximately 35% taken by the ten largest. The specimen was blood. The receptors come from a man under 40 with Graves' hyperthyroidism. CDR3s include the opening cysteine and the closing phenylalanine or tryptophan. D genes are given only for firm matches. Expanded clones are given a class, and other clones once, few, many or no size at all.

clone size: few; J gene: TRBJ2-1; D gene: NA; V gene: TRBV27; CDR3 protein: CASSPPTEYSEQFF; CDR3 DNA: TGTGCCAGCAGCCCCCCCACGGAGTACAGTGAGCAGTTCTTC
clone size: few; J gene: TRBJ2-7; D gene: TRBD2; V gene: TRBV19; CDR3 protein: CASSAVAGGTYEQYF; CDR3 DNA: TGTGCCAGTAGTGCAGTAGCGGGAGGAACCTACGAGCAGTACTTC
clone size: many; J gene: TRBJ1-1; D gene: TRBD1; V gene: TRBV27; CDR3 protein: CASSPTGGITEAFF; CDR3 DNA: TGTGCCAGCAGTCCCACAGGGGGCATCACTGAAGCTTTCTTT
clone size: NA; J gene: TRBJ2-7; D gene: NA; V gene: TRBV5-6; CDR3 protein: CASTTLAHEQYF; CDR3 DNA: TGTGCCAGCACCACCCTAGCCCACGAGCAGTACTTC
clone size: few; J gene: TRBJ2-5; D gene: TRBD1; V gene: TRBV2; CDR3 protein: CASSEGTGEETQYF; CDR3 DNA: TGTGCCAGCAGTGAAGGGACAGGTGAAGAGACCCAGTACTTC
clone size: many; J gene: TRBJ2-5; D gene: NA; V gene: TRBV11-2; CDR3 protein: CASSQPRGWETQYF; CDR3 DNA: TGTGCCAGCAGCCAGCCTAGGGGATGGGAGACCCAGTACTTC
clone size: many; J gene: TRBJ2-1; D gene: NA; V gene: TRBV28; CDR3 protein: CASSLSTDPWYNEQFF; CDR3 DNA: TGTGCCAGCAGTTTATCAACAGACCCTTGGTACAATGAGCAGTTCTTC
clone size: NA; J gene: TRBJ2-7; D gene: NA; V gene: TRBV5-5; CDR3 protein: CASSMGAVSSYEQYF; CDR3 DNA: TGTGCCAGCAGCATGGGGGCAGTTAGCTCCTACGAGCAGTACTTC
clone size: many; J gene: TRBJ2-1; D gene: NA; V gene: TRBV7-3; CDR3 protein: CASSLLGSAHEQFF; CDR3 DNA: TGTGCCAGCAGCTTATTGGGATCGGCCCATGAGCAGTTCTTC
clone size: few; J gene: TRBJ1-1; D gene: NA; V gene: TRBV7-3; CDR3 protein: CASSSGGRAFF; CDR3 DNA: TGTGCCAGCAGCTCCGGAGGGAGAGCTTTCTTT
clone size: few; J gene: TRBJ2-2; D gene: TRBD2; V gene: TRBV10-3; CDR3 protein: CAISGTSGTGELFF; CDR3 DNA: TGTGCCATCAGTGGGACTAGCGGGACCGGGGAGCTGTTTTTT
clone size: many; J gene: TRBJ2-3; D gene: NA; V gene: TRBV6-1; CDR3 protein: CASSYVTPLSLGTDTQYF; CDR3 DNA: TGTGCCAGCAGTTATGTTACCCCTCTTAGCCTGGGCACAGATACGCAGTATTTT
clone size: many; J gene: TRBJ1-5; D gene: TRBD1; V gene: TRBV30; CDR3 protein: CAWDTGTGGLPQHF; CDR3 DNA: TGTGCCTGGGATACCGGGACAGGGGGCCTGCCCCAGCATTTT
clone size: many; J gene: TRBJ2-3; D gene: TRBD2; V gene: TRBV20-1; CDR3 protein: CSARTSGRVTDTQYF; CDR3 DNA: TGCAGTGCTAGAACTAGCGGGAGGGTCACAGATACGCAGTATTTT
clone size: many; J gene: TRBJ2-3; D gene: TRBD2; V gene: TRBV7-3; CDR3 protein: CASSSTGLAGPDTQYF; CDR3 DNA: TGTGCCAGCAGCTCCACGGGACTAGCGGGACCAGATACGCAGTATTTT
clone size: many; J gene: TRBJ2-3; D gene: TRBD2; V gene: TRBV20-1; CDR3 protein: CSACFLAGTTDTQYF; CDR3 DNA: TGCAGTGCTTGTTTCCTAGCGGGGACCACAGATACGCAGTATTTT
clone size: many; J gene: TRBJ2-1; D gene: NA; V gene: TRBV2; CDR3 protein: CASSAQGRRANEQFF; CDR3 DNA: TGTGCCAGCAGTGCACAGGGACGCCGTGCTAATGAGCAGTTCTTC
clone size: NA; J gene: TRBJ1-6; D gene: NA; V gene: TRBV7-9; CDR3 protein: CASSFSSSGNSPLHF; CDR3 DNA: TGTGCCAGCAGCTTTAGTAGTTCCGGTAATTCACCCCTCCACTTT
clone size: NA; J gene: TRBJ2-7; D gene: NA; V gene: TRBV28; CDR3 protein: CASSLWVGASYEQYF; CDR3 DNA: TGTGCCAGCAGTTTATGGGTCGGGGCGTCCTACGAGCAGTACTTC
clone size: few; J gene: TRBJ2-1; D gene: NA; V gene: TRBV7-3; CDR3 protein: CASSRYPVLGNEQFF; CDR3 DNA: TGTGCCAGCAGCCGCTACCCAGTGCTAGGGAATGAGCAGTTCTTC
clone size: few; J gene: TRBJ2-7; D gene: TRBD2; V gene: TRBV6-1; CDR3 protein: CASSRLAVSYEQYF; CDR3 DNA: TGTGCCAGCAGTCGACTAGCTGTCTCCTACGAGCAGTACTTC
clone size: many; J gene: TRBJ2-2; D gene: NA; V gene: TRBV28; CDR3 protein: CASRGVGTGELFF; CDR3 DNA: TGTGCCAGCAGAGGGGTTGGGACCGGGGAGCTGTTTTTT
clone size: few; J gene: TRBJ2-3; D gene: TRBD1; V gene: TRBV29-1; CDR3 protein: CSAGTGGLGDTQYF; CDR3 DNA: TGCAGCGCCGGTACAGGGGGCTTGGGAGATACGCAGTATTTT
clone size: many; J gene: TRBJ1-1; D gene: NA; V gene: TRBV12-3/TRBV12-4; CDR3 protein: CASSSPRQGYPEAFF; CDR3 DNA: TGTGCCAGCAGCTCCCCGCGGCAGGGATACCCTGAAGCTTTCTTT
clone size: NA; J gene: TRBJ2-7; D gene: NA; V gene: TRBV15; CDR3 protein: CATSSPGTTSTYEQYF; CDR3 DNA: TGTGCCACCAGCAGCCCGGGGACAACGAGTACCTACGAGCAGTACTTC
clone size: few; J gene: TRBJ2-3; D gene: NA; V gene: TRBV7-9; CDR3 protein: CASSLALAGYTDTQYF; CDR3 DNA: TGTGCCAGCAGCTTAGCCCTGGCAGGCTACACAGATACGCAGTATTTT
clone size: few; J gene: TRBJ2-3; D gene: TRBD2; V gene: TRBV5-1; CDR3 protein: CASSPGTSASTDTQYF; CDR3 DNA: TGCGCCAGCAGCCCGGGGACTAGCGCTTCCACAGATACGCAGTATTTT
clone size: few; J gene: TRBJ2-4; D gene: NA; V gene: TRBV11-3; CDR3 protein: CASSPLAKNIQYF; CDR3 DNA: TGTGCCAGCAGCCCCTTAGCTAAAAACATTCAGTACTTC
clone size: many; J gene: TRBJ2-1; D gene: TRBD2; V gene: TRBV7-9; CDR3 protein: CASSLFPSGRFSRNEQFF; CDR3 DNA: TGTGCCAGCAGCTTATTCCCTAGCGGGAGATTCTCTAGGAATGAGCAGTTCTTC
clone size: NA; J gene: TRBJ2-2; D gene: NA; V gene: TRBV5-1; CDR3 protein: CASTFLEVARELFF; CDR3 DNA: TGCGCCAGCACTTTCCTCGAGGTGGCCCGGGAGCTGTTTTTT
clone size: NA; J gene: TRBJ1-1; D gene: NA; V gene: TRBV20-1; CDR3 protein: CSARGSTYSTEAFF; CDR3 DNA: TGCAGTGCTAGAGGTTCGACATACTCCACTGAAGCTTTCTTT
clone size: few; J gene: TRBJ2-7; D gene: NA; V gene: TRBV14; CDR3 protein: CASSLRRGSYEQYF; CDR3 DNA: TGTGCCAGCAGCCTTCGGAGGGGTTCCTACGAGCAGTACTTC
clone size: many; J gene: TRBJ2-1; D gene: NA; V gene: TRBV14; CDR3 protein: CASSQDNGGDYNEQFF; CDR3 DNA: TGTGCCAGCAGCCAAGATAATGGAGGGGACTACAATGAGCAGTTCTTC
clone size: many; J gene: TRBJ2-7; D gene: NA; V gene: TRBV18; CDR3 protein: CASSPQYSEQYF; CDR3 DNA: TGTGCCAGCTCACCTCAGTATTCCGAGCAGTACTTC
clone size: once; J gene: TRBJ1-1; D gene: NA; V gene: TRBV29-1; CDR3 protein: CSVVHSMNTEAFF; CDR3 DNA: TGCAGCGTTGTTCACAGTATGAACACTGAAGCTTTCTTT
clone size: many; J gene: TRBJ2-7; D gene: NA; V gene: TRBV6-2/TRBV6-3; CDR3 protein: CASSYSEETYEQYF; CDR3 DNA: TGTGCCAGCAGTTACTCGGAGGAAACCTACGAGCAGTACTTC
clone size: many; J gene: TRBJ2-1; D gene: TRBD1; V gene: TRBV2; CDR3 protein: CASSEVDRASGEQFF; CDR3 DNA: TGTGCCAGCAGTGAGGTAGACAGGGCGAGTGGTGAGCAGTTCTTC
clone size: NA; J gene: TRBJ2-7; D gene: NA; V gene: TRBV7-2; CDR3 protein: CASSTLTYEQYF; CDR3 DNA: TGTGCCAGCAGTACACTCACCTACGAGCAGTACTTC
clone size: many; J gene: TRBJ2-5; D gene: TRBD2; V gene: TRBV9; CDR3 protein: CASSPRGESWTQYF; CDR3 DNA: TGTGCCAGCAGCCCCCGGGGGGAGAGTTGGACCCAGTACTTC
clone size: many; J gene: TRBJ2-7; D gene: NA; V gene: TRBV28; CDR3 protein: CASKEPRGPFVQYF; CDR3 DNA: TGTGCCAGCAAAGAGCCGAGGGGCCCCTTCGTGCAGTACTTC
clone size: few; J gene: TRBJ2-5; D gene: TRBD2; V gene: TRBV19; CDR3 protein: CASSGRGGLAGAETQYF; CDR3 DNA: TGTGCCAGTAGTGGGCGCGGTGGCCTAGCGGGAGCAGAGACCCAGTACTTC
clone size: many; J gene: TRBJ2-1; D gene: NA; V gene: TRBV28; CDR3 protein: CASSSSTNGNEQFF; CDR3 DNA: TGTGCCAGCAGTTCTAGTACAAACGGGAATGAGCAGTTCTTC
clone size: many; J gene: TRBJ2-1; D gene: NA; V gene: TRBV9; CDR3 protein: CASSVVAGHEQFF; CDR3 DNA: TGTGCCAGCAGCGTAGTTGCGGGCCATGAGCAGTTCTTC
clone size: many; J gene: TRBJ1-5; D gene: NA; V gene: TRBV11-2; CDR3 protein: CASSLDGDWQPQHF; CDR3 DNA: TGTGCCAGCAGCCTCGACGGCGATTGGCAGCCCCAGCATTTT
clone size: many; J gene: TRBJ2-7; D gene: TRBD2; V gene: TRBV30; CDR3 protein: CAAERGLVYEQYF; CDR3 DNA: TGTGCCGCGGAACGTGGACTAGTCTACGAGCAGTACTTC
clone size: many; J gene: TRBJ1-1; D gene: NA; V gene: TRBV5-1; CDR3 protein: CASSFSGPHTEAFF; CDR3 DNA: TGCGCCAGCAGCTTCTCGGGTCCTCACACTGAAGCTTTCTTT
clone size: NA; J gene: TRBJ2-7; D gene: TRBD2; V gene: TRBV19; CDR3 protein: CASSLPGLAAAHEQYF; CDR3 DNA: TGTGCCAGTAGTCTACCCGGACTAGCGGCCGCCCACGAGCAGTACTTC
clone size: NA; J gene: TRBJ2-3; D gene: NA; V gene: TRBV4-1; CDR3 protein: CASSHEGRTDTQYF; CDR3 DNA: TGCGCCAGCAGCCATGAGGGACGCACAGATACGCAGTATTTT